These T cell receptor beta chains were read from a single sample in a study of OX40 agonist ivuxolimab in advanced cancers. The data were produced by immunoSEQ multiplex PCR, yet TCRdb's version contains in-frame clones alone and is incomplete. The table shows 72,000 or so clones, with over 75% occurring only once. The sample in question was CD4+ or CD8+ T cells sorted from blood, obtained in a trial of the OX40 agonist ivuxolimab. The receptors come from an adult with an advanced solid tumor such as melanoma, head and neck, liver or kidney cancer. The CDR3 runs from the conserved cysteine through the conserved F or W. The order of the fields is CDR3 DNA, CDR3 protein, clone size, V gene, CDR3 length, D gene, J gene. D genes are given only for firm matches. Not every row has a clone size; where given, it reads once, few, many or a size class.

CDR3nt: TGTGCCAGCAGCACCGGGGGCCGGGACGAGACCCAGTACTTC
CDR3aa: CASSTGGRDETQYF
abundance: .
v_gene: TRBV5-6
len: 14
d_gene: .
j_gene: TRBJ2-5

CDR3nt: TGTGCCAGCAGCCACAGCGGGCTTCAGTTCTTC
CDR3aa: CASSHSGLQFF
abundance: .
v_gene: TRBV4-2
len: 11
d_gene: .
j_gene: TRBJ2-1

CDR3nt: TGCGCCAGCAGCTTGGCCCTGACTAGCGGAGATTACAATGAGCAGTTCTTC
CDR3aa: CASSLALTSGDYNEQFF
abundance: .
v_gene: TRBV5-1
len: 17
d_gene: TRBD2
j_gene: TRBJ2-1

CDR3nt: TGTGCCAGCAGCTTAGAGGCTAGTCGGCAGTACTTC
CDR3aa: CASSLEASRQYF
abundance: .
v_gene: TRBV7-2
len: 12
d_gene: .
j_gene: TRBJ2-7

CDR3nt: TGTGCCAGCTCACCAGCAGGGGGCCACGAGCAGTACTTC
CDR3aa: CASSPAGGHEQYF
abundance: few
v_gene: TRBV18
len: 13
d_gene: TRBD1
j_gene: TRBJ2-7

CDR3nt: TGTGCCAGCAGTGTGGGGCTAGCGGGAGTATACGAGCAGTACTTC
CDR3aa: CASSVGLAGVYEQYF
abundance: .
v_gene: TRBV6-4
len: 15
d_gene: TRBD2
j_gene: TRBJ2-7

CDR3nt: TGTGCCAGCAGTGAAGCGGGGGGCGCTTATCAGCCCCAGCATTTT
CDR3aa: CASSEAGGAYQPQHF
abundance: .
v_gene: TRBV6-1
len: 15
d_gene: .
j_gene: TRBJ1-5

CDR3nt: TGCGCCAGCGCCCCCGAAGCGGGAGGCCTCAATGAGCAGTTCTTC
CDR3aa: CASAPEAGGLNEQFF
abundance: .
v_gene: TRBV5-1
len: 15
d_gene: TRBD2
j_gene: TRBJ2-1

CDR3nt: TGCGCCAGCAGCTTACACATGAGCGTGAACACTGAAGCTTTCTTT
CDR3aa: CASSLHMSVNTEAFF
abundance: .
v_gene: TRBV5-1
len: 15
d_gene: .
j_gene: TRBJ1-1

CDR3nt: TGTGCCAGCAGCGACGACAGGGTGCATGGAAACACCATATATTTT
CDR3aa: CASSDDRVHGNTIYF
abundance: once
v_gene: TRBV9
len: 15
d_gene: TRBD1
j_gene: TRBJ1-3

CDR3nt: TGCGCCAGCAGATTTCTGGGGAACACTGAAGCTTTCTTT
CDR3aa: CASRFLGNTEAFF
abundance: .
v_gene: TRBV5-1
len: 13
d_gene: .
j_gene: TRBJ1-1

CDR3nt: TGTGCCAGCAGCCGGAGGGGCACCGGGGAGCTGTTTTTT
CDR3aa: CASSRRGTGELFF
abundance: .
v_gene: TRBV11-2
len: 13
d_gene: .
j_gene: TRBJ2-2

CDR3nt: TGTGCCAGCAGCTCCCACGGAGCAGATACGCAGTATTTT
CDR3aa: CASSSHGADTQYF
abundance: .
v_gene: TRBV7-3
len: 13
d_gene: .
j_gene: TRBJ2-3

CDR3nt: TGTGCCAGCAGATCCCAAGGGAAGGGGGCGTCCAACGAGCAGTACTTC
CDR3aa: CASRSQGKGASNEQYF
abundance: .
v_gene: TRBV5-8
len: 16
d_gene: TRBD1
j_gene: TRBJ2-7

CDR3nt: TGTGCCAGCAGTTTAGGACAGGGCCGGGACACCATATATTTT
CDR3aa: CASSLGQGRDTIYF
abundance: .
v_gene: TRBV28
len: 14
d_gene: TRBD1
j_gene: TRBJ1-3